This TCR beta chain comes out of a study of shared clonotypes between healthy human individuals (dated by TCRdb to 2018 to 2021). Notes on the research overall: The cohort comprised a couple of women and three men aged 18 to 49 years. For each donor, three plates each were used for CD4 naive and CD4 memory, two plates were used for CD8 naive, and one plate was used for CD8 memory. Per donor, leukapheresis produced somewhere between about 0.9 and 9.5 billion PBMCs. Libraries were prepared and TCR repertoires were sequenced by different laboratories using diverse techniques, in order to increase sequencing depth and limit assay-specific biases. To estimate repertoire size and how much clonotypes are shared between individuals, the study performed deep sequencing of blood TCR repertoires from about five healthy adults.

Worth noting for this clone: Its specific antigen is unknown. No much larger clone is present one base from it, and per-base qualities are unavailable.

Using the deep immunoSEQ assay, TCR CDR3 regions were amplified from genomic DNA by multiplex PCR. Extracted genomic DNA from each cell subset was spread evenly across all wells of several immunoSEQ 96-well plates, with each plate serving as a replicate. For sorted subsets, each replicate PCR was loaded with 200 to 250 ng genomic DNA, equivalent to 25,000 to 35,000 T cell genomes. Purified libraries were quantified with a Qubit 3.0 fluorometer, sized on a Bioanalyzer 2100, and re-quantified with the KAPA Library Quantification kit. Every immunoSEQ 96-well plate was sequenced on a dedicated single-read 150-cycle Illumina NextSeq 550 flow cell. In the original analysis: Because the immunoSEQ output included only junctional sequences and no quality scores, the filtering could not be the same as the filtering used for full-length reads. Sequences were annotated with PyIR, a Python wrapper for IgBLAST v1.9, and V/J genes and CDR3 were assigned using IMGT germline references. Reads with weak V/J assignments (E-value above 1e-6), missing CDR3, stop codons, out-of-frame junctions, or ambiguous translated residues were removed. V3J clonotypes were defined by identical inferred V gene, J gene, and CDR3 amino acid sequence. To compute the percentage overlap between repertoires, the number of shared unique clonotypes was divided by the size of the smaller repertoire. Repertoire richness was assessed with RTK rarefaction, the Chao1 estimator, and Recon v2.1 estimates of unobserved clonotypes. Generation probabilities were computed with OLGA for all TCRbeta clonotypes obtained by the gDNA method from several donors. TCRdb limited this immuneACCESS table to in-frame rearrangements with V and J called. A share of clones is missing; checked studies link under half to unresolved V genes, and the rest is unexplained. From that table come the V and J calls and clone size; the DNA was used to work out D and trimming. Here the sample has roughly 770,000 clones; 90% to 98% occur a single time. The ten top clones hold less than 0.25% of the sample.

CD8 naive samples were CD45RO-negative cells positively selected for CCR7, giving a CD45RA+CCR7+ population that excluded TemRA cells. The donors were healthy, HIV-negative adults who had no recently reported acute infections or vaccinations. Only Caucasian adults living in Nashville, Tennessee, USA were represented among the donors. Blood was obtained by leukapheresis, after which PBMCs were separated by Ficoll-Histopaque density gradient centrifugation and cryopreserved in liquid nitrogen vapor phase. Purity and quantity of every magnetically sorted T cell population were checked by analytical flow cytometry. Genomic DNA was isolated from every sorted fraction and measured by UV absorbance on a Nanodrop 2000c. Here V drops 5 bases and J drops 3 bases, and the junction holds 8 bases not matched to any gene. The CDR3 spans 15 residues, from the cysteine through the phenylalanine. Left in the record is the CDR3 DNA by itself, 45 bases read in frame from the first base. Sequences MDHEN (CDR1) and SYDVKM (CDR2) are obtained from the germline V gene.

Study-wide findings and limitations: Sampling was limited to blood, and TCR repertoires in tissue likely differ from TCR repertoires in blood. Based on pairwise subsampling, the degree of clonotype sharing among donors was expected to be affected by sequencing depth. Because the study included only a small number of donors, the genetic and exposure-history diversity represented was limited. Clonotypes shared by all four sorted-subset donors showed higher generation probabilities than non-shared clonotypes. Even with the large sequencing depth, rarefaction of the sorted-subset datasets indicated that sequencing was incomplete. Naive subsets generally had larger estimated clonotype richness than memory subsets. Approximately 5% of naive CD4, 3.5% of naive CD8, 2.3% of memory CD4, and 0.4% of memory CD8 clonotypes were shared across a handful of donors.

This TCR was recovered from a man between 25 and 39 years old in good health. The chain links TRBV28 with TRBJ2-7, with TRBD1 matching 9 junction bases. Material for sequencing was naive CD8+ T cells sorted from blood. Taken with the paper, the label for cell subset or site translates to: CD45RA+CCR7+. In nucleotides, the sequence is TGTGCCAGCAGTGCCGCTCGGACAGGGGTCTACGAGCAGTACTTC. This yields the protein CASSAARTGVYEQYF.